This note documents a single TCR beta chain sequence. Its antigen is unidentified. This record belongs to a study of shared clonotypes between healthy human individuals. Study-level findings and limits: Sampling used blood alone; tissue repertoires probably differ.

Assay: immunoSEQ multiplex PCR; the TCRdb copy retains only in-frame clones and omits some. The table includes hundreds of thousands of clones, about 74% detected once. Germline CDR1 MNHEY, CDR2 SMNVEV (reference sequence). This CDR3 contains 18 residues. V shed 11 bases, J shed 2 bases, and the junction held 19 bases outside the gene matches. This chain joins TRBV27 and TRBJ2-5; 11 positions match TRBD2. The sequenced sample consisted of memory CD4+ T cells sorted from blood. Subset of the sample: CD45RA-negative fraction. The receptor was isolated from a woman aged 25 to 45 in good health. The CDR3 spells CASMGTSGERGYQETQYF. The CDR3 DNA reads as TGTGCCTCTATGGGGACTAGCGGTGAGCGGGGTTATCAAGAGACCCAGTACTTC.